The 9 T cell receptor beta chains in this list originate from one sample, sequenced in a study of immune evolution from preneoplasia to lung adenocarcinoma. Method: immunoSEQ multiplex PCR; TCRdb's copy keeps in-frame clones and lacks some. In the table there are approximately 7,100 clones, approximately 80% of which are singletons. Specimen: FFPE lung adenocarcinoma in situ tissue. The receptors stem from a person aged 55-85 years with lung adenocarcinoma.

The CDR3 DNA reads TGTGCCATCAGTGGGGACCTTTACAATGAGCAGTTCTTC. This encodes CAISGDLYNEQFF. V and J are TRBV10-3 and TRBJ2-1; D assignment may be TRBD1 or TRBD2 (5 bases each). Germline CDR1 reads ENHRY; CDR2 reads SYGVKD. CDR3 size: 13 residues. The V end lost 4 bases, the J end lost 4 bases, and 8 bases lay between the germline ends.

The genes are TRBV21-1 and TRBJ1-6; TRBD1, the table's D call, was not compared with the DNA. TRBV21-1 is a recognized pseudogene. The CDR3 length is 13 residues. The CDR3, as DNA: TGTGCCAGCGGACAGGGACTTGGTTCACCCCTCCACTTT. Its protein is CASGQGLGSPLHF.

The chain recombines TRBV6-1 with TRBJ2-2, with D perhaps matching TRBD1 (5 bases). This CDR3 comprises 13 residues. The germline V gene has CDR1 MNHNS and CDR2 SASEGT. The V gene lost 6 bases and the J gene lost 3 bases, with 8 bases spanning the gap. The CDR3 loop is CASRGRDTGELFF. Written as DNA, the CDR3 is TGTGCCAGCAGGGGCAGGGACACCGGGGAGCTGTTTTTT.

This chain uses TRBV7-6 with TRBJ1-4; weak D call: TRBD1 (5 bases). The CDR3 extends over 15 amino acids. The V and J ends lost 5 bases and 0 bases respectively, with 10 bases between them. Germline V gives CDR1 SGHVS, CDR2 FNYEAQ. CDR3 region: CASSPWGATNEKLFF. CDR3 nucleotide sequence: TGTGCCAGCAGCCCCTGGGGGGCAACTAATGAAAAACTGTTTTTT.

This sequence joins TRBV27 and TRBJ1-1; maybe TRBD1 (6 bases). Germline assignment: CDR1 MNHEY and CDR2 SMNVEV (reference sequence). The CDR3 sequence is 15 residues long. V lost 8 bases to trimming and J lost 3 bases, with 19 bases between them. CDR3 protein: CASGPGTRGHTEAFF. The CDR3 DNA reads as TGTGCCAGCGGACCCGGGACACGGGGGCACACTGAAGCTTTCTTT.

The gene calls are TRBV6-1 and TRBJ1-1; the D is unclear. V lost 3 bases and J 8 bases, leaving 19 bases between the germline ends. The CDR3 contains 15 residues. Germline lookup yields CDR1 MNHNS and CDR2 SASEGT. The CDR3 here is CASSEVFGEATEAFF. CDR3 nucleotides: TGTGCCAGCAGTGAGGTCTTCGGGGAGGCGACCGAAGCTTTCTTT.

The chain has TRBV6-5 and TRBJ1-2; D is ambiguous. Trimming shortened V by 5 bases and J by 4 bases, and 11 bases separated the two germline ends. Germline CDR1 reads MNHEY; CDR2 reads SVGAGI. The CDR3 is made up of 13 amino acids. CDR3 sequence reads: CASSPDGPYGYTF. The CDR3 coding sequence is TGTGCCAGCAGTCCGGACGGACCCTATGGCTACACCTTC.

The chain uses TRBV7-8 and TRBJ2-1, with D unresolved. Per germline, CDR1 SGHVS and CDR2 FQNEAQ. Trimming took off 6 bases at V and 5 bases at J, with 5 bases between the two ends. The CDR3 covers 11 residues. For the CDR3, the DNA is TGTGCCAGCAGGAACGACAATGAGCAGTTCTTC. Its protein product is CASRNDNEQFF. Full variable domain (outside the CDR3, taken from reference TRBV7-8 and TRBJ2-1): GAGVSQSPRYKVAKRGQDVALRCDPISGHVSLFWYQQALGQGPEFLTYFQNEAQLDKSGLPSDRFFAERPEGSVSTLKIQRTQQEDSAVYLCASRNDNEQFFGPGTRLTVL.

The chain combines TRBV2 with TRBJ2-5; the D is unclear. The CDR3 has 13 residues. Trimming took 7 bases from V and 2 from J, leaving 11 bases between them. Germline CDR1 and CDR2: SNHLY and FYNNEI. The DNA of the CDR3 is TGTGCCAGCACCCCCTTGCCACAAGAGACCCAGTACTTC. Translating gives CASTPLPQETQYF.